This T cell receptor beta chain was profiled in a study of shared clonotypes between healthy human individuals. Naive CD45RA+ and memory CD45RA-negative subsets were split from CD4+ cells. Some clones are missing from TCRdb's copy, which holds only in-frame ones; the method was immunoSEQ multiplex PCR. Seen here are under 2,500,000 clones, 90% to 96% observed once, and the top ten hold about 0.13%. The CDR3 sequence is 15 residues long. Per the germline V gene, CDR1 is SGHTA and CDR2 is FQGNSA. Trimming cost V 1 base and J 5 bases; bases outside gene matches: 5. The specimen was naive CD4+ T cells sorted from blood. The subset is: CD45RA+ positively selected. V is TRBV7-2 and J is TRBJ1-2, with TRBD1 matching 9 bases. The sequence was collected from a man between 18 and 35 years old in good health. Here the CDR3 reads CASSLEQGAYYGYTF. The CDR3 nucleotides read TGTGCCAGCAGCTTAGAACAGGGGGCGTATTATGGCTACACCTTC.